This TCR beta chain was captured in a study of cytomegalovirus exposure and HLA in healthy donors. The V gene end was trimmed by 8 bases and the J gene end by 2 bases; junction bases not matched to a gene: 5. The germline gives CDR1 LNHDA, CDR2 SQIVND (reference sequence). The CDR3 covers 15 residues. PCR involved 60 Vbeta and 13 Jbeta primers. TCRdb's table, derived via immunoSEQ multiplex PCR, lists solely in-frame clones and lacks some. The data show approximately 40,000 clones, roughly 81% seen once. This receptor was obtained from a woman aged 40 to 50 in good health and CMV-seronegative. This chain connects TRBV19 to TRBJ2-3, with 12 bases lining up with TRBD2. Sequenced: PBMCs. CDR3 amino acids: CASGRLAGVTDTQYF. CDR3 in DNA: TGTGCCAGTGGAAGACTAGCGGGGGTCACAGATACGCAGTATTTT.